Shown below are 10 T cell receptor beta chains from a single sample sequenced in a study of OX40 agonist ivuxolimab in advanced cancers. Generated by immunoSEQ multiplex PCR, the TCRdb table keeps only in-frame clones and is missing some. This table has 90,000 to 100,000 clones, approximately 91% appearing once. Sample: CD4+ or CD8+ T cells sorted from blood, taken in a trial of the OX40 agonist ivuxolimab. These receptors were taken from an adult with an advanced solid tumor such as melanoma, head and neck, liver or kidney cancer.

This chain connects TRBV11-2 to TRBJ1-1, with a weak D call TRBD1 (5 bases). Germline values: CDR1 SGHAT, CDR2 FQNNGV. V lost 4 bases and J lost 1, with 16 bases in between. The CDR3 is 16 amino acids. CDR3 region: CASSSPGGGRNTEAFF. In DNA, the CDR3 is TGTGCCAGCAGCTCCCCCGGGGGGGGTAGGAACACTGAAGCTTTCTTT.

This chain joins TRBV20-1 and TRBJ2-5; possible D gene TRBD1, 6 bases. CDR3 length equals 11 residues. Per the germline V gene, CDR1 is DFQATT and CDR2 is SNEGSKA (reference sequence). Between the trimmed V and J ends, which lost 6 bases and 5 bases, there was a span of 10 bases. The CDR3 DNA follows: TGCAGTGCCACCCAGGGGGAGACCCAGTACTTC. This translates into CSATQGETQYF.

The V call is TRBV7-9, the J call TRBJ1-1, with D unresolved. The germline CDR1 and CDR2 sequences are SEHNR and FQNEAQ (reference sequence). The CDR3 has 14 residues. The V gene lost 3 bases and the J gene lost 5 bases, with 13 bases spanning the gap. DNA of the CDR3: TGTGCCAGCAGCTTGTTGCTATCGAGGACTGAAGCTTTCTTT. As protein: CASSLLLSRTEAFF. Full variable domain (outside the CDR3, taken from reference TRBV7-9 and TRBJ1-1): DTGVSQNPRHKITKRGQNVTFRCDPISEHNRLYWYRQTLGQGPEFLTYFQNEAQLEKSRLLSDRFSAERPKGSFSTLEIQRTEQGDSAMYLCASSLLLSRTEAFFGQGTRLTVV.

The V gene is TRBV29-1, the J gene TRBJ2-2, with 8 bases that match TRBD2. Trimming cost V 3 bases and J 0 bases; bases outside gene matches: 6. Germline-derived CDR1 and CDR2 are SQVTM and ANQGSEA. The CDR3 consists of 16 residues. The CDR3 spells CSVDISGTSNTGELFF. CDR3 DNA sequence: TGCAGCGTTGATATTAGCGGGACCTCGAACACCGGGGAGCTGTTTTTT.

The chain uses TRBV7-9 and TRBJ2-1; D is unclear. In germline, CDR1 is SEHNR, CDR2 FQNEAQ (reference sequence). Deletions cut 4 bases from V and 4 bases from J, with 8 bases between. The CDR3 covers 13 residues. The DNA for the CDR3 is TGTGCCAGCAGCTACGAGGCTTACAATGAGCAGTTCTTC. The encoded protein is CASSYEAYNEQFF.

V gene TRBV13 combines with J gene TRBJ1-1; tentative D call: TRBD1 (5 bases). V gave up 4 bases and J gave up 6 bases, with 9 bases separating them. CDR1 PRHDT and CDR2 FYEKMQ come from the germline V gene (reference sequence). The CDR3 extends over 12 amino acids. CDR3 sequence: CASSSWGSEAFF. CDR3 DNA: TGTGCCAGCAGCTCCTGGGGCTCTGAAGCTTTCTTT.

The chain recombines TRBV6-5 with TRBJ2-7, with D possibly TRBD1 on 6 matching bases. Germline CDR1 MNHEY, CDR2 SVGAGI. The CDR3 runs 14 residues. Between the trimmed V and J ends, which lost 6 bases and 3 bases, there was a span of 15 bases. The DNA of the CDR3 is TGTGCCAGCAGCTGGGGGAGAGGGGGCTACGAGCAGTACTTC. Its protein is CASSWGRGGYEQYF.

The chain is built from TRBV5-5 and TRBJ1-2; D is unresolved. CDR3 length equals 14 residues. Per germline, CDR1 SGHKS and CDR2 YYEKEE (reference sequence). Between the trimmed V and J ends, which lost 5 bases and 4 bases, there was a span of 15 bases. CDR3 loop: CASREESHGYGYTF. For the CDR3, the DNA is TGTGCCAGCAGAGAGGAGAGCCATGGCTATGGCTACACCTTC.

V gene TRBV6-1 combines with J gene TRBJ2-1; TRBD1 aligns across 9 bases. The CDR3 has 15 residues. The J segment lost 8 bases and the V segment lost 7 bases, leaving 12 bases of the junction unmatched. Per the germline V gene, CDR1 is MNHNS and CDR2 is SASEGT. The CDR3 DNA sequence: TGTGCCAGCAACCCCCTGGACAGGGGATCCCATGAGCAGTTCTTC. Residues: CASNPLDRGSHEQFF.

The gene calls are TRBV6-4 and TRBJ1-1; 7 nucleotides agree with TRBD1. V lost 4 bases and J lost 0; bases outside the gene matches: 5. In germline, CDR1 is MRHNA, CDR2 SNTAGT. The CDR3 spans 15 residues. The CDR3: CASSADRNLNTEAFF. The CDR3 nucleotides are TGTGCCAGCAGTGCGGACAGGAATCTGAACACTGAAGCTTTCTTT.